Below are 28 T cell receptor beta chains sequenced from a single sample in a study of OX40 agonist ivuxolimab in advanced cancers. Sequenced by immunoSEQ multiplex PCR; TCRdb stores in-frame clones only, minus some. The sample yields roughly 92,000 clones, roughly 89% seen once. The starting material was CD4+ or CD8+ T cells sorted from blood, obtained in a trial of the OX40 agonist ivuxolimab. All receptors come from an adult with an advanced solid tumor such as melanoma, head and neck, liver or kidney cancer.

V is TRBV6-5 and J is TRBJ1-2, with 11 bases that match TRBD1. CDR3 size: 16 residues. After removal of 2 bases from V and 4 bases from J, the junction contained 6 bases not matched to a gene. Germline CDR1 MNHEY, CDR2 SVGAGI. CDR3 bases: TGTGCCAGCAGTTACGTCGCGGGACAGGGGGGCTATGGCTACACCTTC. As protein: CASSYVAGQGGYGYTF.

V gene TRBV6-1 combines with J gene TRBJ1-5; no definite D call. Germline CDR1 MNHNS, CDR2 SASEGT. V was pared by 2 bases and J by 11 bases, with 13 bases between. The CDR3 runs 13 residues. In DNA, the CDR3 is TGTGCCAGCAGTGAATTTGGGGATGGGGCCCAGCATTTT. Translated: CASSEFGDGAQHF.

This clone occurred a few times. The chain combines TRBV18 with TRBJ2-7, with TRBD2 matching 11 bases. Per the germline V gene, CDR1 is KGHSH and CDR2 is LQKENI. CDR3 length: 15 residues. Losses at the gene ends were 3 bases for V and 0 bases for J; bases not matched to a gene: 1. CDR3 DNA sequence: TGTGCCAGCTCACCGACTAGCGGGACCTCCTACGAGCAGTACTTC. This gives the protein CASSPTSGTSYEQYF.

This clone was detected once. This chain joins TRBV28 and TRBJ1-5; D remains ambiguous. Deletions cut 6 bases from V and 14 bases from J, with 14 bases between. This CDR3 region has 11 residues. The germline V gene encodes CDR1 MDHEN and CDR2 SYDVKM. CDR3 sequence (DNA): TGTGCCAGCAGCATAACCGGGATCGAGCATTTT. Translation: CASSITGIEHF.

The chain has TRBV19 and TRBJ2-1, with TRBD1 as a possible D gene (6 bases). The CDR3 is made up of 14 amino acids. From germline, CDR1 is LNHDA and CDR2 SQIVND (reference sequence). The V gene lost 4 bases and the J gene lost 3 bases, with 10 bases spanning the gap. For the CDR3, the DNA is TGTGCCAGTAGTACAGGGGCAGGCTACAATGAGCAGTTCTTC. Its protein is CASSTGAGYNEQFF.

This chain links TRBV6-6 with TRBJ1-6; TRBD1 might be the D (5 bases). The V gene's germline CDR1 is MNHNY and CDR2 SVGAGI (reference sequence). This CDR3 has 15 residues. V lost 0 bases to trimming and J lost 7 bases, with 10 bases between them. CDR3 amino acids: CASSYSRQFNSPLHF. The CDR3 DNA reads TGTGCCAGCAGTTACTCAAGACAGTTCAATTCACCCCTCCACTTT.

As to this clone: One end of the junction fails to match germline, which may point to a read error. This chain links TRBV27 with TRBJ2-2; 8 bases match TRBD2. The germline gives CDR1 MNHEY, CDR2 SMNVEV (reference sequence). The CDR3 loop spans 12 amino acids. The chain's CDR3 is CCTAGGSGELFF. For the CDR3, the DNA is TGCTGTACCGCGGGGGGTTCCGGGGAGCTGTTTTTT.

The chain is built from TRBV27 and TRBJ2-1; 9 positions agree with TRBD2. Looked up from germline, CDR1 is MNHEY and CDR2 is SMNVEV (reference sequence). The CDR3 contains 15 residues. Trimming at V came to 6 bases and at J to 6 bases, leaving 9 bases not matched to a gene. The CDR3 sequence is CASRAGLAGSNEQFF. DNA for the CDR3: TGTGCCAGCAGGGCTGGGCTAGCGGGGTCCAATGAGCAGTTCTTC.

V gene TRBV6-6 combines with J gene TRBJ2-7; TRBD1 matches at 8 bases. The germline gives CDR1 MNHNY, CDR2 SVGAGI (reference sequence). CDR3 length: 13 residues. V lost 5 bases and J lost 2; bases outside the gene matches: 2. The CDR3 protein is CASSQGAAYEQYF. The CDR3 DNA follows: TGTGCCAGCAGTCAGGGGGCGGCCTACGAGCAGTACTTC.

The chain combines TRBV7-3 with TRBJ2-6, with D maybe TRBD2 (5 bases). Germline assignment: CDR1 SGHTA and CDR2 FQGTGA. The CDR3 covers 16 residues. V lost 5 bases and J lost 4, with 15 bases in between. The CDR3 sequence is CASSPGVSVGANVLTF. The CDR3 nucleotides are TGTGCCAGCAGCCCCGGGGTCAGCGTCGGGGCCAACGTCCTGACTTTC.

V usage is TRBV5-4 and J usage is TRBJ1-1; no clear D. V was cut by 4 bases and J by 0 bases, with 7 bases left in between. The CDR3 totals 13 residues. Germline V lookup: CDR1 SGHNT, CDR2 YYREEE (reference sequence). CDR3 DNA sequence: TGTGCCAGCAGCCCTCTCATGAACACTGAAGCTTTCTTT. Encoded protein: CASSPLMNTEAFF.

The V gene is TRBV9, the J gene TRBJ2-1, with TRBD2 matching over 9 bases. From germline, CDR1 is SGDLS and CDR2 YYNGEE. The trim removed 3 bases at V and 0 bases at J, leaving 7 bases unmatched. The CDR3 is made up of 17 amino acids. In nucleotides, the CDR3 is TGTGCCAGCAGCGACTATCCGGGACTAGCCTCCTACAATGAGCAGTTCTTC. This encodes CASSDYPGLASYNEQFF.

V and J are TRBV11-2 and TRBJ2-7, with 12 bases that match TRBD2. This CDR3 spans 16 amino acids. CDR1 SGHAT and CDR2 FQNNGV come from the germline V gene. V dropped 1 base and J dropped 3; count of bases not matched to a gene: 4. Here the CDR3 reads CASSLGLAGVNYEQYF. CDR3 in DNA: TGTGCCAGCAGCTTAGGACTAGCGGGAGTCAACTACGAGCAGTACTTC.

The J gene is TRBJ2-1, the V gene TRBV5-1, with D uncertain. V lost 0 bases to trimming and J lost 0 bases, with 10 bases between them. The CDR3 has 16 amino acids. From germline, CDR1 is SGHRS and CDR2 YFSETQ. CDR3 nucleotides: TGCGCCAGCAGCTTGGCAGGAGTAACCTCCTACAATGAGCAGTTCTTC. The encoded protein is CASSLAGVTSYNEQFF.

The V call is TRBV5-6, the J call TRBJ1-2; unclear D gene. CDR1 and CDR2 (germline): SGHDT, YYEEEE. V dropped 3 bases and J dropped 1 base, with 13 bases sitting between them. The CDR3 contains 15 residues. The CDR3 spells CASSSPSGVNYGYTF. CDR3 bases: TGTGCCAGCAGCTCCCCTAGCGGGGTTAACTATGGCTACACCTTC.

This clone was seen only a few times. The V call is TRBV7-8, the J call TRBJ2-5; 9 positions agree with TRBD2. The J segment lost 5 bases and the V segment lost 5 bases, leaving 9 bases of the junction unmatched. This CDR3 has 15 amino acids. Per the germline V gene, CDR1 is SGHVS and CDR2 is FQNEAQ. The CDR3 DNA reads TGTGCCAGCAGCCCGCAACGGACTAGCGATGAGACCCAGTACTTC. Translating gives CASSPQRTSDETQYF.

The chain couples TRBV18 to TRBJ2-5; 13 positions agree with TRBD2. Germline trimming cut 1 base from V and 5 bases from J; bases unmatched to any gene: 10. From germline, CDR1 is KGHSH and CDR2 LQKENI. This CDR3 is 18 amino acids long. The CDR3 sequence is CASSPLVLAGGNKETQYF. The DNA of the CDR3 is TGTGCCAGCTCACCACTTGTACTAGCGGGAGGGAATAAGGAGACCCAGTACTTC. The whole variable domain, remainder taken from reference TRBV18 and TRBJ2-5, is NAGVMQNPRHLVRRRGQEARLRCSPMKGHSHVYWYRQLPEEGLKFMVYLQKENIIDESGMPKERFSAEFPKEGPSILRIQQVVRGDSAAYFCASSPLVLAGGNKETQYFGPGTRLLVL.

The chain has TRBV6-1 and TRBJ1-1, with TRBD1 as a possible D gene (5 bases). CDR1 and CDR2 from the germline V gene are MNHNS and SASEGT. The CDR3 totals 13 residues. The ends were cut back, 2 bases at V and 3 bases at J, with 7 bases in the middle. CDR3 protein: CASSEWGYTEAFF. Here the CDR3 DNA reads TGTGCCAGCAGTGAATGGGGGTACACTGAAGCTTTCTTT.

V is TRBV27 and J is TRBJ1-2; tentatively, D is TRBD1 (6 bases). This CDR3 has 11 amino acids. Per the germline V gene, CDR1 is MNHEY and CDR2 is SMNVEV (reference sequence). Between the trimmed V and J ends, which lost 5 bases and 10 bases, there was a span of 11 bases. DNA for the CDR3: TGTGCCAGCAGTGAAGGACAGTCCTACACCTTC. This translates into CASSEGQSYTF.

The chain is built from TRBV5-5 and TRBJ2-2; D is unclear. CDR1 is SGHKS, CDR2 YYEKEE, per germline (reference sequence). The CDR3 loop spans 13 amino acids. The V gene lost 2 bases and the J gene lost 3 bases, with 5 bases spanning the gap. The DNA for the CDR3 is TGTGCCAGCAGCTTCAGTGACACCGGGGAGCTGTTTTTT. This encodes CASSFSDTGELFF.

This sequence joins TRBV7-6 and TRBJ2-3; a weak D match, TRBD2 (5 bases). Trimming removed 3 bases at V and 1 base at J, with 8 bases between. The germline CDR1 and CDR2 sequences are SGHVS and FNYEAQ. This CDR3 is 14 amino acids long. For the CDR3, the DNA is TGTGCCAGCAGCTTGACTACCGGCACAGATACGCAGTATTTT. Encoded protein: CASSLTTGTDTQYF.

The J gene is TRBJ2-3, the V gene TRBV4-1; TRBD2 matches 7 bases. With 4 bases clipped from V and 2 bases from J, the junction kept 6 bases outside the gene matches. The V gene's germline CDR1 is MGHRA and CDR2 YSYEKL. The CDR3 loop spans 15 amino acids. The CDR3 DNA follows: TGCGCCAGCAGCCGGAGCCTAGCGGACACAGATACGCAGTATTTT. It is translated as CASSRSLADTDTQYF.

The chain couples TRBV5-6 to TRBJ1-1; D may be TRBD1 (5 bases). Germline V gene lookup returns CDR1 SGHDT and CDR2 YYEEEE. The CDR3 runs to 14 residues. Trimming cost V 6 bases and J 1 base, with 13 bases left between them. The CDR3 loop reads CASTPWGPNTEAFF. The CDR3 DNA follows: TGTGCCAGCACCCCATGGGGCCCGAACACTGAAGCTTTCTTT.

The rearrangement joins TRBV11-2 to TRBJ2-1; TRBD1 or TRBD2 may be the D gene (5 bases each). Germline V gene lookup returns CDR1 SGHAT and CDR2 FQNNGV. The V end was cut by 5 bases, the J end by 7 bases, with 6 bases between. CDR3 length equals 11 residues. The chain's CDR3 is CASSEGNEQFF. Written as DNA, the CDR3 is TGTGCCAGCAGCGAGGGGAATGAGCAGTTCTTC.

This sequence joins TRBV28 and TRBJ2-5, with a weak D call TRBD1 (6 bases). The CDR3 covers 13 residues. V lost 5 bases and J 7 bases, leaving 14 bases between the germline ends. Germline CDR1 and CDR2: MDHEN and SYDVKM. The CDR3 sequence: CASSLQGPGTQYF. CDR3 in DNA: TGTGCCAGCAGTCTCCAGGGGCCGGGGACCCAGTACTTC. Complete variable domain (other parts from reference TRBV28 and TRBJ2-5): DVKVTQSSRYLVKRTGEKVFLECVQDMDHENMFWYRQDPGLGLRLIYFSYDVKMKEKGDIPEGYSVSREKKERFSLILESASTNQTSMYLCASSLQGPGTQYFGPGTRLLVL.

The chain is built from TRBV2 and TRBJ1-2, with D unresolved. This CDR3 region has 16 residues. V lost 4 bases and J 0 bases, leaving 15 bases between the germline ends. The germline V gene has CDR1 SNHLY and CDR2 FYNNEI. The CDR3 DNA reads TGTGCCAGCAGTGCGGTCACCGTGAGAGCTAACTATGGCTACACCTTC. It codes for CASSAVTVRANYGYTF.

V usage is TRBV6-1 and J usage is TRBJ2-7, with D perhaps given as TRBD1 or TRBD2 (7 bases each). The CDR3 is 15 amino acids. Trimming pared 4 bases from V and 4 bases from J, leaving 17 bases between. Germline V gives CDR1 MNHNS, CDR2 SASEGT. Here the CDR3 DNA reads TGTGCCAGCAGTGCCTTCAGGGGGGAGGGTTACGAGCAGTACTTC. Translation: CASSAFRGEGYEQYF.

The genes are TRBV5-5 and TRBJ2-7; D is unclear. Germline CDR1 is SGHKS and CDR2 is YYEKEE (reference sequence). This CDR3 comprises 14 residues. Trimming removed 6 bases from V and 3 bases from J, with 16 bases in between. This CDR3 is CASTSWESDYEQYF. In DNA, the CDR3 is TGTGCCAGCACCTCATGGGAATCGGACTACGAGCAGTACTTC.